This T cell receptor beta chain was identified in a study of graft-versus-host responses after intestinal transplantation. Study at large: Recipients were all induced with anti-thymocyte globulin, then given tacrolimus and steroids for 3 to 4 years. Findings and limits, study-wide: GvH clones were identified in recipient marrow, with some first appearing in ileum or blood.

Assay: immunoSEQ multiplex PCR; the TCRdb copy retains only in-frame clones and omits some. The table has some 13,000 clones, about a third seen once; the top ten hold around 2.3%. The CDR3 covers 20 residues. The V gene's germline CDR1 is SGHNT and CDR2 YYREEE (reference sequence). V shed 3 bases, J shed 2 bases, and the junction held 16 bases outside the gene matches. Labeling with CFSE marked approximately 200,000 responder cells, which were plated with approximately 200,000 irradiated, violet-dye-labeled stimulator cells. Once the reaction had ended, proliferating CFSE-low CD3+CD4+ and CD3+CD8+ responders were sorted.

The chain couples TRBV5-4 to TRBJ2-3; 12 nucleotides align to TRBD2. The TCR comes from a human patient who received an intestinal transplant. The sequencing used alloreactive CD8+ T cells from a mixed lymphocyte reaction culture, collected before intestinal transplant. Subset of the sample: CFSE-low proliferating T cells sorted from roughly six-day pre-transplant mixed lymphocyte reaction (GvH or HvG direction). The CDR3 spells CASSSPTTLRLAGATDTQYF. The CDR3 coding sequence is TGTGCCAGCAGCTCCCCAACCACTCTAAGACTAGCGGGGGCCACAGATACGCAGTATTTT.